Listed below are T cell receptor beta chains from one sample, sequenced in a study of T cell changes during pregnancy in multiple sclerosis. Some clones are missing from TCRdb's copy, which holds only in-frame ones; the method was immunoSEQ multiplex PCR. The data hold 42,000 or so clones, with almost 95% observed a single time. The sequences come from CD8+ T cells from peripheral blood mononuclear cells, collected in the third trimester of pregnancy. The receptors shown here come from a female donor with multiple sclerosis, enrolled in a pregnancy study. The CDR3 runs from the conserved cysteine through the conserved F or W. A D gene is named only where the DNA matches it firmly. For some rows the clone size is stated as once, few or many, or as a class when expanded; others skip it.

clone_size	v_call	j_call	d_call	cdr3_aa	cdr3_nt
-	TRBV28	TRBJ2-5	TRBD2	CASSLSGLASETQYF	TGTGCCAGCAGTTTATCGGGACTAGCTTCAGAGACCCAGTACTTC
-	TRBV7-9	TRBJ2-7	-	CASSSEDGNYEQYF	TGTGCCAGCAGCTCGGAGGACGGAAACTACGAGCAGTACTTC
-	TRBV5-6	TRBJ2-7	-	CASSLGAYEQYF	TGTGCCAGCAGCTTGGGAGCCTACGAGCAGTACTTC
few	TRBV27	TRBJ2-7	-	CASRGSSYEQYF	TGTGCCAGCAGAGGGAGCTCCTACGAGCAGTACTTC
-	TRBV4-1	TRBJ2-5	-	CASSQEGRQETQYF	TGCGCCAGCAGCCAAGAGGGCAGACAAGAGACCCAGTACTTC
-	TRBV7-3	TRBJ2-1	TRBD2	CASSLGLAGEQFF	TGTGCCAGCAGCCTGGGACTAGCGGGAGAGCAGTTCTTC
-	TRBV4-2	TRBJ1-1	TRBD1	CASSPLQGADTEAFF	TGTGCCAGCAGCCCTCTACAGGGGGCGGACACTGAAGCTTTCTTT
-	TRBV5-1	TRBJ2-3	-	CASSLEAGPMEDTQYF	TGCGCCAGCAGCTTGGAGGCGGGACCTATGGAAGATACGCAGTATTTT
-	TRBV2	TRBJ1-1	TRBD1	CASSPGQGATEAFF	TGTGCCAGCAGCCCGGGACAGGGGGCCACTGAAGCTTTCTTT
-	TRBV5-1	TRBJ2-7	-	CASSWDSPAYEQYF	TGCGCCAGCAGCTGGGACTCCCCCGCCTACGAGCAGTACTTC
few	TRBV11-2	TRBJ1-1	-	CASSQGDTEAFF	TGTGCCAGCAGTCAGGGTGACACTGAAGCTTTCTTT
-	TRBV5-5	TRBJ2-5	-	CASSPELVAGFQETQYF	TGTGCCAGCAGCCCGGAGTTGGTGGCGGGATTCCAAGAGACCCAGTACTTC
-	TRBV6-5	TRBJ2-1	-	CASSYSSGNEQFF	TGTGCCAGCAGTTACTCCTCAGGGAATGAGCAGTTCTTC
once	TRBV4-2	TRBJ2-7	TRBD2	CASSQELAGDFYEQYF	TGTGCCAGCAGCCAGGAACTAGCGGGAGATTTCTACGAGCAGTACTTC
-	TRBV27	TRBJ2-7	-	CASSLRPADQGQYF	TGTGCCAGCAGTTTAAGGCCGGCCGATCAGGGGCAGTACTTC
-	TRBV5-6	TRBJ2-5	TRBD2	CASSYSGLAGGKTQYF	TGTGCCAGCAGCTACAGCGGACTAGCGGGCGGGAAGACCCAGTACTTC
-	TRBV15	TRBJ2-1	-	CATSRNLVVNEQFF	TGTGCCACCAGCAGAAACTTAGTAGTAAATGAGCAGTTCTTC
-	TRBV5-1	TRBJ2-7	-	CASSLGTGIYEQYF	TGCGCCAGCAGCTTGGGGACTGGGATTTACGAGCAGTACTTC
-	TRBV25-1	TRBJ2-1	-	CASSEYLGPAYNEQFF	TGTGCCAGCAGTGAATATTTGGGGCCTGCCTACAATGAGCAGTTCTTC
-	TRBV2	TRBJ2-2	TRBD1	CAMTGTGVNTGELFF	TGTGCCATGACTGGGACAGGGGTGAACACCGGGGAGCTGTTTTTT
-	TRBV19	TRBJ1-1	-	CASRITVNTEAFF	TGTGCCAGTAGGATAACGGTTAACACTGAAGCTTTCTTT
-	TRBV28	TRBJ2-1	-	CASSLAPYNEQFF	TGTGCCAGCAGTTTAGCGCCCTACAATGAGCAGTTCTTC
-	TRBV6-5	TRBJ2-1	-	CASSYSLRQNEQFF	TGTGCCAGCAGTTACTCTCTCAGGCAGAATGAGCAGTTCTTC
-	TRBV4-2	TRBJ2-5	-	CASSQGVGTTQETQYF	TGTGCCAGCAGCCAAGGTGTCGGGACAACCCAAGAGACCCAGTACTTC
-	TRBV7-9	TRBJ2-1	-	CASSPRGSGENEQFF	TGTGCCAGCAGCCCACGCGGTTCGGGGGAGAATGAGCAGTTCTTC
-	TRBV7-9	TRBJ2-7	TRBD2	CASSSAGGIAYEQYF	TGTGCCAGCAGCTCAGCGGGAGGGATAGCCTACGAGCAGTACTTC
once	TRBV4-1	TRBJ1-2	-	CASSQVDSPNYGYTF	TGCGCCAGCAGCCAAGTGGACAGCCCTAACTATGGCTACACCTTC
-	TRBV7-6	TRBJ2-1	-	CASSSTPGNEQFF	TGTGCCAGCAGCTCGACCCCCGGGAATGAGCAGTTCTTC
-	TRBV7-8	TRBJ2-2	TRBD1	CASSKGQGVNTGELFF	TGTGCCAGCAGCAAAGGACAGGGGGTGAACACCGGGGAGCTGTTTTTT
-	TRBV7-8	TRBJ2-7	-	CASSPTGSSSDEQYF	TGTGCCAGCAGCCCAACCGGTTCGTCGAGCGACGAGCAGTACTTC
-	TRBV9	TRBJ2-7	TRBD2	CASSVGASGIVEQYF	TGTGCCAGCAGCGTAGGTGCTAGCGGGATAGTCGAGCAGTACTTC
-	TRBV27	TRBJ2-7	-	CASSSLARREQYF	TGTGCCAGCAGTTCCCTAGCACGGCGCGAGCAGTACTTC
-	TRBV7-9	TRBJ2-6	-	CATLTPGGSGANVLTF	TGTGCCACCTTAACCCCAGGAGGCTCTGGGGCCAACGTCCTGACTTTC
-	TRBV9	TRBJ2-1	TRBD2	CASSVQIAGPYNEQFF	TGTGCCAGCAGCGTACAAATAGCGGGACCCTACAATGAGCAGTTCTTC
-	TRBV7-9	TRBJ2-7	TRBD2	CASSPTGTSGSPYEQYF	TGTGCCAGCAGCCCCACCGGGACTAGCGGGAGCCCCTACGAGCAGTACTTC
-	TRBV9	TRBJ2-1	-	CASSVDPTYQQFF	TGTGCCAGCAGCGTAGACCCCACTTATCAGCAGTTCTTC
-	TRBV19	TRBJ2-2	TRBD1	CASSLNRGRTGELFF	TGTGCCAGTAGTCTCAACAGGGGCCGCACCGGGGAGCTGTTTTTT
-	TRBV4-3	TRBJ2-1	TRBD2	CASSQDLGLAGNNEQFF	TGCGCCAGCAGCCAAGATTTGGGACTAGCGGGAAATAATGAGCAGTTCTTC
-	TRBV30	TRBJ2-2	TRBD2	CAWYPSGTNTGELFF	TGTGCCTGGTACCCCAGCGGGACCAACACCGGGGAGCTGTTTTTT
-	TRBV28	TRBJ2-7	TRBD1	CASSLRDRRSYEQYF	TGTGCCAGCAGTTTGAGGGACAGGAGATCCTACGAGCAGTACTTC
once	TRBV27	TRBJ1-2	-	CASSTTEEGLGYTF	TGTGCCAGCAGTACTACAGAGGAGGGTCTTGGCTACACCTTC
-	TRBV7-3	TRBJ2-1	TRBD2	CASSHWTSGSGNEQFF	TGTGCCAGCAGCCACTGGACTAGCGGGAGTGGGAATGAGCAGTTCTTC
-	TRBV5-1	TRBJ2-3	-	CASSLVRDTDTQYF	TGCGCCAGCAGCTTGGTGCGGGACACAGATACGCAGTATTTT
once	TRBV11-2	TRBJ2-1	TRBD2	CASRTSAFYNEQFF	TGTGCCAGCAGGACTAGCGCCTTCTACAATGAGCAGTTCTTC
-	TRBV28	TRBJ2-6	-	CASSFSGANVLTF	TGTGCCAGCAGTTTCTCCGGGGCCAACGTCCTGACTTTC
-	TRBV21-1	TRBJ2-7	-	CASSKAGGEQYF	TGTGCCAGCAGCAAAGCTGGCGGCGAGCAGTACTTC
-	TRBV10-1	TRBJ1-2	-	CASSELYF	TGCGCCAGCAGCGAACTTTATTTC
-	TRBV5-8	TRBJ1-1	TRBD1	CASSTGQGSVGTEAFF	TGTGCCAGCAGCACGGGACAGGGGAGTGTCGGCACTGAAGCTTTCTTT
-	TRBV19	TRBJ2-1	TRBD1	CASSIWGQGGNEQFF	TGTGCCAGTAGTATATGGGGACAGGGGGGCAATGAGCAGTTCTTC